This TCR beta chain appears in the sequencing data of a study of T cell repertoires in cytomegalovirus infection. Study as a whole: It was the public TCR beta signatures that indicated both CMV infection and matching HLA type.

Germline values: CDR1 SNHLY, CDR2 FYNNEI. This CDR3 comprises 15 residues. J was trimmed by 4 bases and V by 4 bases; bases with no gene match: 8. This clonotype was counted ten times or more. Its antigen is not known. Findings and caveats of the study: HLA-C-restricted CMV-specific TCR beta clonotypes prevailed in the ex vivo response. The study identified carriers of CMV plus the relevant HLA from cumulative public TCR beta family frequency.

TCRdb reanalysed the reads using MiXCR and keeps one entry per CDR3 protein. The repertoire consists of about 260,000 distinct CDR3 sequences, with over 8% occurring once and the leading ten covering more than 12%. This receptor was taken from a human donor in good health (CMV status not recorded). Some clones in this sample may be carry-over from other donors' samples. Sequencing was carried out using PBMCs. The rearrangement uses TRBV2 and TRBJ1-1; the match to TRBD1 covers 8 bases. CDR3: CASSARQGMSTEAFF. The CDR3 coding sequence is TGTGCCAGCAGTGCAAGACAGGGGATGAGCACTGAAGCTTTCTTT.